Shown below are 15 T cell receptor beta chains from a single sample sequenced in a study of blood T cell repertoires in COVID-19. Assay used: immunoSEQ multiplex PCR; TCRdb lists only in-frame clones, some missing. The table lists over 45,000 clones, roughly 85% of them singletons, with roughly 13% in the top ten. Sequenced sample: peripheral blood. Every receptor here comes from a human donor in a cohort sampled during active COVID-19.

This clone occurred a few times. J is TRBJ1-1 and V is TRBV7-9; no clear D gene. Germline CDR1 reads SEHNR; CDR2 reads FQNEAQ (reference sequence). V lost 1 base, J lost 5 bases, and 5 bases lay in between. This CDR3 spans 12 amino acids. The CDR3 protein is CASSLGRTEAFF. CDR3 nucleotides: TGTGCCAGCAGCTTAGGGAGAACTGAAGCTTTCTTT. Combining the CDR3 with reference TRBV7-9 and TRBJ1-1 gives the whole variable domain DTGVSQNPRHKITKRGQNVTFRCDPISEHNRLYWYRQTLGQGPEFLTYFQNEAQLEKSRLLSDRFSAERPKGSFSTLEIQRTEQGDSAMYLCASSLGRTEAFFGQGTRLTVV.

J is TRBJ1-6 and V is TRBV7-2, with 7 bases identical to TRBD1. The germline gives CDR1 SGHTA, CDR2 FQGNSA. V trimming: 4 bases; J trimming: 6 bases; junction bases outside the gene matches: 6. The CDR3 length is 15 residues. The CDR3 reads CASSSRTGANSPLHF. DNA for the CDR3: TGTGCCAGCAGCTCCCGAACAGGGGCTAATTCACCCCTCCACTTT. The whole variable domain, filled in from reference TRBV7-2 and TRBJ1-6, reads GAGVSQSPSNKVTEKGKDVELRCDPISGHTALYWYRQSLGQGLEFLIYFQGNSAPDKSGLPSDRFSAERTGGSVSTLTIQRTQQEDSAVYLCASSSRTGANSPLHFGNGTRLTVT.

CDR3: CASSQETSGTDTQYF. CDR3 in DNA: TGCGCCAGCAGCCAAGAGACTAGCGGCACAGATACGCAGTATTTT. This rearrangement joins TRBV4-3 to TRBJ2-3; 8 nucleotides line up with TRBD2. The CDR3 is 15 residues long. V shed 0 bases, J shed 1 base, and the junction held 0 bases outside the gene matches. Germline-derived CDR1 and CDR2 are LGHNA and YSLEER.

The chain uses TRBV5-4 and TRBJ2-1; TRBD1 matches at 10 bases. Germline V CDR1 and CDR2: SGHNT, YYREEE (reference sequence). The ends lost 4 bases at V and 15 bases at J; junction bases unmatched: 7. This CDR3 is built from 12 residues. In nucleotides, the CDR3 is TGTGCCAGCAGCACCCGGACAGGGGGACGGTTCTTC. Translation gives CASSTRTGGRFF. The full variable domain, rest sourced from reference TRBV5-4 and TRBJ2-1, is ETGVTQSPTHLIKTRGQQVTLRCSSQSGHNTVSWYQQALGQGPQFIFQYYREEENGRGNFPPRFSGLQFPNYSSELNVNALELDDSALYLCASSTRTGGRFFGPGTRLTVL.

V usage is TRBV14 and J usage is TRBJ2-1, with a possible D match to TRBD2 (6 bases). There are 15 residues in the CDR3. CDR1 is SGHDN, CDR2 FVKESK, per germline. V lost 1 base and J lost 4, with 11 bases in between. CDR3 DNA sequence: TGTGCCAGCAGCCAAGTAATCGGGGGTTACAATGAGCAGTTCTTC. Its translation is CASSQVIGGYNEQFF.

The chain has TRBV9 and TRBJ2-1, with D unresolved. The CDR3 is 15 amino acids. The V end was cut by 0 bases, the J end by 0 bases, with 7 bases between. Per the germline V gene, CDR1 is SGDLS and CDR2 is YYNGEE. The CDR3, as DNA: TGTGCCAGCAGCGTAGGGCGGAACTCCTACAATGAGCAGTTCTTC. Its protein product is CASSVGRNSYNEQFF.

The chain combines TRBV5-4 with TRBJ1-1; a weak D match, TRBD1 (6 bases). The CDR3 runs to 17 residues. Trimming left V 3 bases short and J 3 bases short, with 21 bases between. CDR1 and CDR2 from the germline V gene are SGHNT and YYREEE (reference sequence). This CDR3 reads CASSSRGGAGGDTEAFF. CDR3 coding DNA: TGTGCCAGCAGCTCGCGAGGGGGGGCAGGAGGGGACACTGAAGCTTTCTTT.

The chain links TRBV5-5 to TRBJ1-1, with D possibly matching TRBD1 (6 bases). This CDR3 is 15 amino acids long. Germline-derived CDR1 and CDR2 are SGHKS and YYEKEE (reference sequence). The V end lost 3 bases, the J end lost 6 bases, and 18 bases lay between the germline ends. This CDR3 is CASSYDQGLVSEAFF. The CDR3 DNA sequence: TGTGCCAGCAGCTATGATCAGGGGTTAGTGTCTGAAGCTTTCTTT.

V gene TRBV7-9 combines with J gene TRBJ1-1; tentatively, D is TRBD1 (6 bases). CDR3 length: 15 residues. Trimming removed 6 bases from V and 1 base from J, with 15 bases in between. Germline-derived CDR1 and CDR2 are SEHNR and FQNEAQ (reference sequence). The chain's CDR3 is CASRTMGHQNTEAFF. CDR3 nucleotides: TGTGCCAGCAGAACAATGGGACACCAGAACACTGAAGCTTTCTTT.

This clone was picked up one time. The chain has TRBV7-9 and TRBJ2-1; 10 bases line up with TRBD2. Germline trimming cut 2 bases from V and 8 bases from J; bases unmatched to any gene: 12. This CDR3 has 17 amino acids. The V gene's germline CDR1 is SEHNR and CDR2 FQNEAQ (reference sequence). CDR3: CASSLRASGRGVDEQFF. In DNA, the CDR3 is TGTGCCAGCAGCTTACGGGCTAGCGGGAGAGGGGTAGATGAGCAGTTCTTC.

The chain has TRBV7-2 and TRBJ1-2; TRBD1 matches 11 bases. CDR1 and CDR2 (germline): SGHTA, FQGNSA. The CDR3 is 15 residues long. Trimming removed 1 base from V and 5 bases from J; junction bases left unmatched: 3. Here the CDR3 reads CASSLVGTGGYGYTF. As DNA, the CDR3 is TGTGCCAGCAGCTTAGTTGGGACAGGGGGGTATGGCTACACCTTC.

This chain connects TRBV7-2 to TRBJ2-3; 9 bases are shared with TRBD1. This CDR3 comprises 16 residues. The junction had 11 bases not matched to a gene; V was cut back by 2 bases and J by 8 bases. The V gene's germline CDR1 is SGHTA and CDR2 FQGNSA. Here the CDR3 DNA reads TGTGCCAGCAGCTTACGTGTGACAGGGGGGACGGGTACGCAGTATTTT. It yields the protein CASSLRVTGGTGTQYF.

The J gene is TRBJ1-2, the V gene TRBV11-2; no clear D. This CDR3 is 14 amino acids long. Germline-derived CDR1 and CDR2 are SGHAT and FQNNGV. Deletions cut 0 bases from V and 5 bases from J, with 10 bases between. The CDR3 nucleotides are TGTGCCAGCAGCTTAGACCGGTATGAGTATGGCTACACCTTC. Protein product: CASSLDRYEYGYTF.

The V call is TRBV10-3, the J call TRBJ2-2, with 8 bases that match TRBD1. The CDR3 extends over 15 amino acids. The germline CDR1 and CDR2 sequences are ENHRY and SYGVKD. The trim removed 0 bases at V and 5 bases at J, leaving 2 bases unmatched. The CDR3 coding sequence is TGTGCCATCAGTGAGTCGGGACAGGATACCGGGGAGCTGTTTTTT. It codes for CAISESGQDTGELFF.

V usage is TRBV27 and J usage is TRBJ2-7; 8 bases are a match to TRBD1. Unmatched junction bases numbered 30, after V lost 5 bases and J lost 0 bases. The CDR3 is 23 amino acids. From germline, CDR1 is MNHEY and CDR2 SMNVEV (reference sequence). The CDR3 reads CASSLSRGQGRMLHPLSSYEQYF. The CDR3 coding sequence is TGTGCCAGCAGTCTAAGTAGAGGACAGGGCAGAATGCTTCACCCCTTGAGCTCCTACGAGCAGTACTTC.